This T cell receptor beta chain was identified during a study of neurological immune-mediated disorders. General study findings and limits: Multiple sclerosis was found to have the least TCR clonal expansion, below healthy controls, and HTLV-1-associated myelopathy the most. CDR3 amino acid sequences found in expanded clones were never shared across subjects, suggesting private repertoires in all groups.

By 5'RACE with 10-nucleotide random UMIs, the cDNA was made. In each sequencing run, over 180 million TCR-beta sequences were generated from 15-18 subjects. Using its own MiXCR run on the 5' RACE reads, TCRdb lists one record per CDR3 protein. This repertoire shows fewer than 20,000 distinct CDR3 sequences, about 14% found once; its top ten account for about 13%. V lost 0 bases and J 0 bases, leaving 9 bases between the germline ends. This CDR3 spans 15 amino acids. The germline V gene encodes CDR1 DFQATT and CDR2 SNEGSKA (reference sequence). This clonotype was counted ten times or more. Antigen unknown.

This chain uses TRBV20-1 with TRBJ2-1; D remains unclear. The source is a man between 60 and 70 years old with HTLV-1-associated myelopathy (HAM/TSP). The sequenced sample was PBMCs. The CDR3 is CSARDMAASYNEQFF. CDR3 DNA: TGCAGTGCTAGAGATATGGCAGCCTCCTACAATGAGCAGTTCTTC.